This TCR beta chain was documented in a study of blood T cell repertoires in COVID-19. Study summary: Acute and convalescent COVID-19 specimens originated in the United States, Italy and Spain. The cDNA or gDNA used as material had been derived from T cells, B-cell-depleted T cells, or PBMCs.

As handled by the study authors: Reference gene primers were amplified, and this amplification served to estimate nucleated cell counts. The method was immunoSEQ multiplex PCR; TCRdb's version includes in-frame clones alone and lacks a portion of them. V, J and clone size derive from that table, while D and trimming were established from the DNA sequence. The table includes 140,000 to 150,000 clones, under 90% detected once. Unmatched junction bases numbered 7, after V lost 1 base and J lost 0 bases. Germline CDR1 and CDR2: MNHEY and SMNVEV (reference sequence). There are 17 residues in the CDR3. The clonotype comes from a human donor in a cohort sampled during active COVID-19. What was sequenced was peripheral blood. This chain connects TRBV27 to TRBJ1-1; 8 nucleotides match TRBD1. CDR3 region: CASSLWGTGGMNTEAFF. The DNA of the CDR3 is TGTGCCAGCAGTTTATGGGGGACAGGCGGGATGAACACTGAAGCTTTCTTT.